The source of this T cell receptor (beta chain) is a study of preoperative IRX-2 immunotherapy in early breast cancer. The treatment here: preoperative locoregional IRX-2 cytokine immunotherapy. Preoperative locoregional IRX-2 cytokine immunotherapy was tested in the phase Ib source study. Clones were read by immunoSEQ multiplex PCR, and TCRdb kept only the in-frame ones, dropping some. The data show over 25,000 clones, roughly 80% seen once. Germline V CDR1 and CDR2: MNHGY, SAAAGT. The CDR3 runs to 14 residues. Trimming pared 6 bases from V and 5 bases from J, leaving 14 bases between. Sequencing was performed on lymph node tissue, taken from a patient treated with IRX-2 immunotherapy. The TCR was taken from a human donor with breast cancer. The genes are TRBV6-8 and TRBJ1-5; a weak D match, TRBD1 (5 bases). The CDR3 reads CASRLTGGDQPQHF. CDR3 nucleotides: TGTGCCAGCAGGCTAACAGGTGGAGATCAGCCCCAGCATTTT.